This TCR beta chain came from a study of OX40 agonist ivuxolimab in advanced cancers. Turning to the study itself: Those treated in dose escalation had hepatocellular carcinoma, melanoma, renal cell cancer or head and neck cancer.

Generated by immunoSEQ multiplex PCR, the TCRdb table keeps only in-frame clones and is missing some. The sample records about 79,000 clones, roughly 80% being singletons. Germline V CDR1 and CDR2: SGHAT, FQNNGV. The CDR3 contains 15 residues. The V and J ends lost 4 bases and 2 bases respectively, with 15 bases between them. Overall study findings and caveats: On average, a greater number of expanded clones characterised CD8+ T cells relative to CD4+.

Regarding this clone: Its specificity is not known.

Material: CD4+ or CD8+ T cells sorted from blood, obtained in a trial of the OX40 agonist ivuxolimab. The clonotype comes from an adult with an advanced solid tumor such as melanoma, head and neck, liver or kidney cancer. The V call is TRBV11-2, the J call TRBJ2-7, with D unresolved. CDR3 loop: CASSYTTGVAYEQYF. DNA for the CDR3: TGTGCCAGCAGCTATACGACTGGCGTCGCCTACGAGCAGTACTTC.